Listed here are 19 T cell receptor beta chains from one sample, sequenced in a study of molecular identifiers for immune sequencing clone quantification. Via MiXCR, TCRdb re-called the PCR reads, giving one row per CDR3 protein. This table has more than 70,000 distinct CDR3 sequences, around a fifth appearing once. The source material was naive CD8+ T cells from blood, with Jurkat cell RNA spiked in. Subset here: FACS-sorted CD8+CD4-CCR7+CD45RA+ naive T cells. The receptors derive from a human donor in good health. Some libraries in this study had Jurkat cell RNA spiked in.

Ten or more counts support this clonotype. The chain links TRBV6-2 or TRBV6-3 to TRBJ2-3, with D tentatively TRBD1 (6 bases). The CDR3 has 14 residues. In germline, CDR1 is MNHEY, CDR2 SVGEGT. With 4 bases removed from V and 4 bases from J, the gap between germline ends came to 12 bases. CDR3 DNA sequence: TGTGCCAGCAGTTCGCCAGGGGTCGCAGATACGCAGTATTTT. Its protein product is CASSSPGVADTQYF.

The CDR3 loop reads CSARDNLNTEAFF. CDR3 in DNA: TGCAGTGCTAGAGATAACCTGAACACTGAAGCTTTCTTT. The chain links TRBV20-1 to TRBJ1-1, with D uncertain. CDR3 length: 13 residues. Trimming stripped 0 bases from V and 0 bases from J, with 5 bases between. The germline V gene has CDR1 DFQATT and CDR2 SNEGSKA (reference sequence).

Details on this clonotype: Since a much larger clone is just one base distant, this may be a read error. This likely comes from a read error, as the CDR3 has no conserved phenylalanine or tryptophan at its end. This chain joins TRBV7-6 and TRBJ1-3; unclear D gene. Germline V gene lookup returns CDR1 SGHVS and CDR2 FNYEAQ. The CDR3 has 15 amino acids. Trimming cost V 5 bases and J 4 bases, with 15 bases left between them. CDR3 sequence (DNA): TGTGCCAGCAGCCGAGGAGATTCCTTAGGAAACACCATATATCTT. Translating gives CASSRGDSLGNTIYL.

Notes on this clonotype: This could be a read error, since a much larger clone is one nucleotide away. J is TRBJ2-7 and V is TRBV20-1; TRBD1 aligns across 9 bases. V trimming: 3 bases; J trimming: 9 bases; junction bases outside the gene matches: 6. CDR1 and CDR2 from the germline V gene are DFQATT and SNEGSKA (reference sequence). This CDR3 comprises 12 residues. The CDR3 loop is CSARDRGHVQYF. The CDR3 region has the DNA TGCAGTGCTAGGGACAGGGGCCACGTGCAGTACTTC.

J is TRBJ2-7 and V is TRBV7-9, with 11 bases fitting TRBD2. The J segment lost 6 bases and the V segment lost 6 bases, leaving 7 bases of the junction unmatched. The CDR3 runs to 14 residues. The germline gives CDR1 SEHNR, CDR2 FQNEAQ (reference sequence). The CDR3 DNA follows: TGTGCCAGCAGATCGACTAGCGGGGAGGCCGAGCAGTACTTC. Its protein product is CASRSTSGEAEQYF. The variable domain in full, with the rest retrieved from reference TRBV7-9 and TRBJ2-7, is DTGVSQNPRHKITKRGQNVTFRCDPISEHNRLYWYRQTLGQGPEFLTYFQNEAQLEKSRLLSDRFSAERPKGSFSTLEIQRTEQGDSAMYLCASRSTSGEAEQYFGPGTRLTVT.

There are many counts of this clonotype. The J gene is TRBJ2-7, the V gene TRBV4-3; D is undetermined. This CDR3 region has 14 residues. Germline CDR1 is LGHNA and CDR2 is YSLEER. V lost 4 bases, J lost 5 bases, and 15 bases lay in between. CDR3 in amino acids: CASSLTEARHEQYF. DNA for the CDR3: TGCGCCAGCAGCCTTACCGAGGCGAGACACGAGCAGTACTTC.

In its sample, this clonotype was seen many times. V and J are TRBV28 and TRBJ2-3, with 9 nucleotides matching TRBD2. The junction had 7 bases not matched to a gene; V was cut back by 6 bases and J by 3 bases. CDR3 length equals 15 residues. From germline, CDR1 is MDHEN and CDR2 SYDVKM. The CDR3 DNA reads as TGTGCCAGCAGCCAGGGTCTAGCGGGGACAGATACGCAGTATTTT. It codes for CASSQGLAGTDTQYF.

This clonotype was detected many times. This CDR3 reads CASSPSMGQTNQPQHF. For the CDR3, the DNA is TGTGCCAGCAGCCCATCTATGGGACAGACGAATCAGCCCCAGCATTTT. The chain is built from TRBV6-5 and TRBJ1-5, with TRBD1 matching 7 bases. The CDR3 spans 16 residues. Germline CDR1 and CDR2: MNHEY and SVGAGI. Losses at the gene ends were 6 bases for V and 4 bases for J; bases not matched to a gene: 12.

At least ten counts were recorded for this clonotype. The V and J genes are TRBV11-2 and TRBJ2-6; no definite D call. The CDR3 is 13 amino acids. Trimming left V 7 bases short and J 6 bases short, with 10 bases between. Looked up from germline, CDR1 is SGHAT and CDR2 is FQNNGV. The CDR3 bases are TGTGCCAGCAATAGCCTTGAGGCCAACGTCCTGACTTTC. Amino acids: CASNSLEANVLTF.

In regard to this clonotype: A much bigger clone sits one base away, suggesting this may be a read error. The conserved phenylalanine or tryptophan is not found at the CDR3 terminus, so this likely reflects a read error. The CDR3 nucleotides are TGTGCCAGCAGTCACCGACAGGGAAATCAGCCCCAGCATCTT. This gives the protein CASSHRQGNQPQHL. The chain carries TRBV6-2 or TRBV6-3 and TRBJ1-5; 7 bases are shared with TRBD1. The junction had 5 bases not matched to a gene; V was cut back by 5 bases and J by 4 bases. Germline lookup yields CDR1 MNHEY and CDR2 SVGEGT. The CDR3 is 14 residues long.

This clonotype was found many times. The chain employs TRBV4-1 and TRBJ2-7; the D gene is possibly TRBD2 (6 bases). V lost 1 base, J lost 7 bases, and 20 bases lay in between. Germline CDR1 and CDR2: MGHRA and YSYEKL. The length of the CDR3 is 16 residues. Written as DNA, the CDR3 is TGCGCCAGCAGCCAAGCTGCGGGACGGACTTTTCGGGAGCAGTACTTC. Translating it yields CASSQAAGRTFREQYF.

The table lists this clonotype with many counts. The chain has TRBV7-9 and TRBJ2-7; maybe TRBD1 (5 bases). CDR1 is SEHNR and CDR2 is FQNEAQ in the germline V gene (reference sequence). V was trimmed by 5 bases and J by 0 bases, leaving 11 bases between them. There are 14 residues in the CDR3. The CDR3 sequence is CASSPDTHSYEQYF. The CDR3 DNA sequence: TGTGCCAGCAGCCCGGACACCCACTCCTACGAGCAGTACTTC.

About this clonotype: This may stem from a read error, because a much larger clone lies one nucleotide away. CDR3 residues: CAGSFVAGASDTQYF. The CDR3 DNA is TGTGCCGGCAGTTTCGTAGCGGGAGCTTCAGATACGCAGTATTTT. This rearrangement joins TRBV27 to TRBJ2-3, with 9 bases aligning to TRBD2. CDR3 size: 15 residues. In germline, CDR1 is MNHEY, CDR2 SMNVEV (reference sequence).

This clonotype occurred many times. V usage is TRBV28 and J usage is TRBJ2-7, with 8 bases identical to TRBD1. CDR3 length: 17 amino acids. Looked up from germline, CDR1 is MDHEN and CDR2 is SYDVKM. Trimming at V came to 4 bases and at J to 3 bases, leaving 14 bases not matched to a gene. The CDR3 sequence is CASSSNRGQEPLYEQYF. CDR3 bases: TGTGCCAGCAGTTCGAACCGGGGACAGGAGCCTCTCTACGAGCAGTACTTC. The variable domain in full, with the rest retrieved from reference TRBV28 and TRBJ2-7, is DVKVTQSSRYLVKRTGEKVFLECVQDMDHENMFWYRQDPGLGLRLIYFSYDVKMKEKGDIPEGYSVSREKKERFSLILESASTNQTSMYLCASSSNRGQEPLYEQYFGPGTRLTVT.

The rearrangement uses TRBV3-1 and TRBJ2-7; D not certain. Germline V gene sequence: CDR1 LGHDT, CDR2 YNNKEL (reference sequence). V dropped 4 bases and J dropped 3 bases, with 13 bases sitting between them. This CDR3 is built from 14 residues. CDR3 nucleotides: TGTGCCAGCAGCCCGTTCAAAACCCTCTACGAGCAGTACTTC. Amino acids: CASSPFKTLYEQYF.

In regard to this clonotype: A single base separates this from a much larger clone, so it may be a read error. Since no conserved phenylalanine or tryptophan closes the CDR3, a read error is the likely cause. The J gene is TRBJ1-2, the V gene TRBV12-3 or TRBV12-4; D remains unclear. Trimming left V 5 bases short and J 4 bases short, with 20 bases between. The CDR3 length is 16 residues. The CDR3 loop reads CASSGVGGLEVYGYTS. CDR3 nucleotide sequence: TGTGCCAGCAGTGGCGTTGGAGGATTGGAGGTCTATGGCTACACCTCC.

This clonotype was counted at least ten times. The V gene is TRBV28, the J gene TRBJ2-3, with D unresolved. Germline V gives CDR1 MDHEN, CDR2 SYDVKM. Trimming stripped 8 bases from V and 2 bases from J, with 11 bases between. The CDR3 spans 13 residues. CDR3 protein: CASGARLTDTQYF. CDR3 nucleotide sequence: TGTGCCAGCGGAGCGCGACTCACAGATACGCAGTATTTT. Full variable domain (outside the CDR3, taken from reference TRBV28 and TRBJ2-3): DVKVTQSSRYLVKRTGEKVFLECVQDMDHENMFWYRQDPGLGLRLIYFSYDVKMKEKGDIPEGYSVSREKKERFSLILESASTNQTSMYLCASGARLTDTQYFGPGTRLTVL.

This clonotype was counted many times. The chain combines TRBV19 with TRBJ2-5; D may be TRBD2 (6 bases). Looked up from germline, CDR1 is LNHDA and CDR2 is SQIVND (reference sequence). CDR3 length: 14 residues. Trimming stripped 10 bases from V and 5 bases from J, with 20 bases between. This CDR3 is CATTPRDSQETQYF. The CDR3 DNA follows: TGTGCCACTACGCCTCGGGACTCCCAGGAGACCCAGTACTTC.

On this clonotype itself: The junction and the germline gene differ at one end; a read error may be behind it. This chain connects TRBV11-3 to TRBJ2-3, with 10 bases identical to TRBD1. The CDR3 has 19 residues. Germline V CDR1 and CDR2: SGHNT, YENEEA. The CDR3 spells CASSFRQGAIRTSTDMQYF. The CDR3 nucleotides are TGTGCCAGCAGCTTTAGACAGGGGGCGATCCGAACAAGCACAGATATGCAGTATTTT.